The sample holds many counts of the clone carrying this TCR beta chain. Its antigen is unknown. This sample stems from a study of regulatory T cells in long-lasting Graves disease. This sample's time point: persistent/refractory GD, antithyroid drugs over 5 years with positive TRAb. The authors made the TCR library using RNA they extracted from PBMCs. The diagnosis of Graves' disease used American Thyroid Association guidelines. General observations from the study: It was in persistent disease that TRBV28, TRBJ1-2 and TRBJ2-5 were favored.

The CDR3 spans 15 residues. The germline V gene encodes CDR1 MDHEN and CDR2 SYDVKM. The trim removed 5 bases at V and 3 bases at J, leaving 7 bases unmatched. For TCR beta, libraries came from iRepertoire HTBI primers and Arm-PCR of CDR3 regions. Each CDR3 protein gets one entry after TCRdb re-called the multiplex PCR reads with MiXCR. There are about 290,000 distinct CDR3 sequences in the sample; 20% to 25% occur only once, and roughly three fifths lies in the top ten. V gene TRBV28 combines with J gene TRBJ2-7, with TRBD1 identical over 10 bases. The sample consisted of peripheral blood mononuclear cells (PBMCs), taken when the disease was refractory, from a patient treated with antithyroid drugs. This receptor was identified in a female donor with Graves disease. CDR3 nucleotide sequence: TGTGCCAGCAGTGCACCGCGGACAGGGGGCTACGAGCAGTACTTC. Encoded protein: CASSAPRTGGYEQYF.